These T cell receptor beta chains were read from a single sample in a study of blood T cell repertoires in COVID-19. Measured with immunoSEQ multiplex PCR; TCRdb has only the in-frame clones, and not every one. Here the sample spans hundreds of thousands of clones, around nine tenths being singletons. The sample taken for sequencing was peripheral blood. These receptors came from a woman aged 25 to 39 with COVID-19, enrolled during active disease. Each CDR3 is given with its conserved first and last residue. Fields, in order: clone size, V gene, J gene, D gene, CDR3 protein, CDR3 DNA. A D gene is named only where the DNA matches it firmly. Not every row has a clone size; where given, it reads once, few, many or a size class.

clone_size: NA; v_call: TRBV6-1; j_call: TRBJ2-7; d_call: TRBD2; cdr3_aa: CASSESVLGGEQYF; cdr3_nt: TGTGCCAGCAGTGAATCGGTCTTGGGGGGGGAGCAGTACTTC
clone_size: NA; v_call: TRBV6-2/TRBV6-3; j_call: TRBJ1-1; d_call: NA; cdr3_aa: CASSSRRGGTRLGEAFF; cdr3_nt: TGTGCCAGCAGTTCAAGGAGGGGGGGGACGCGGCTTGGAGAAGCTTTCTTT
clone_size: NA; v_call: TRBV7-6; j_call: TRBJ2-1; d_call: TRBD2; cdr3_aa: CASSLSSGGSYNEQFF; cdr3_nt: TGTGCCAGCAGCTTATCGAGCGGGGGCTCCTACAATGAGCAGTTCTTC
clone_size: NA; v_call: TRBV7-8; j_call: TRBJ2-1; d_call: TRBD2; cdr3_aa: CASSGSGPSGGLPHEQFF; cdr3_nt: TGTGCCAGCAGCGGGAGTGGGCCTAGCGGGGGGCTCCCTCATGAGCAGTTCTTC
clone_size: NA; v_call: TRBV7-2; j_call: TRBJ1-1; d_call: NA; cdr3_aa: CASSLVAQINTEAFF; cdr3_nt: TGTGCCAGCAGCTTAGTCGCACAGATCAACACTGAAGCTTTCTTT
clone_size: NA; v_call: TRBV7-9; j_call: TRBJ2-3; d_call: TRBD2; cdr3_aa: CASGEAGASTDTQYF; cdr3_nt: TGTGCCAGCGGAGAAGCGGGGGCAAGCACAGATACGCAGTATTTT
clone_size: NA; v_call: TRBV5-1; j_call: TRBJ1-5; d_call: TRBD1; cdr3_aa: CASSSEGAEQPQHF; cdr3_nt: TGCGCCAGCAGCTCCGAGGGGGCGGAACAGCCCCAGCATTTT
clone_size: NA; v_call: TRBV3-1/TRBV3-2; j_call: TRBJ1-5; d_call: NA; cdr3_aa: CASSQDQGYQPQHF; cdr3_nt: TGTGCCAGCAGCCAAGACCAGGGTTATCAGCCCCAGCATTTT
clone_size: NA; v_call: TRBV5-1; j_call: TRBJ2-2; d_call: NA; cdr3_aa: CASRVVGAGELFF; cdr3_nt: TGCGCCAGCCGTGTCGTAGGGGCCGGGGAGCTGTTTTTT
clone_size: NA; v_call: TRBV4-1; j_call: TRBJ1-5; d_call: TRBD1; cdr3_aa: CASSQSAGGHQPQHF; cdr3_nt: TGCGCCAGCAGCCAGAGCGCAGGGGGCCATCAGCCCCAGCATTTT
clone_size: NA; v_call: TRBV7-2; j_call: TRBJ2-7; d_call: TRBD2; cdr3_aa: CASSFRDYSYEQYF; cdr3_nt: TGTGCCAGCAGCTTCCGGGACTACTCCTACGAGCAGTACTTC
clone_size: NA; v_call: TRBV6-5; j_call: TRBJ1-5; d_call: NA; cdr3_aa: CASSYVRGDQPQHF; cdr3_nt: TGTGCCAGCAGTTACGTCAGGGGTGATCAGCCCCAGCATTTT
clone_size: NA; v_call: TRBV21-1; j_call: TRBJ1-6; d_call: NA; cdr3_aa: CVRDRETYNSPLHF; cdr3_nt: TGTGTACGGGACAGGGAGACCTATAATTCACCCCTCCACTTT
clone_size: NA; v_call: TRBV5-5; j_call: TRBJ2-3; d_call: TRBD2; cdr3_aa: CASSRGGTDTQYF; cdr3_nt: TGTGCCAGCAGTCGGGGGGGCACAGATACGCAGTATTTT
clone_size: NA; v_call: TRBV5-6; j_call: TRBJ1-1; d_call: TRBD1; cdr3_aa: CASSLDDWTGDNTEAFF; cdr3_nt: TGTGCCAGCAGCTTGGACGACTGGACAGGGGACAACACTGAAGCTTTCTTT
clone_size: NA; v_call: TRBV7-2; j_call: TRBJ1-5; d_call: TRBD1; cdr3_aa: CASSWDRSNQPQHF; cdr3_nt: TGTGCCAGCAGCTGGGACAGGTCCAATCAGCCCCAGCATTTT
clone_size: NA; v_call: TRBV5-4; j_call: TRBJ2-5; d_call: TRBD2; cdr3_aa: CASSSGTSGETQYF; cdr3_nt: TGTGCCAGCAGCTCGGGGACTAGCGGGGAGACCCAGTACTTC
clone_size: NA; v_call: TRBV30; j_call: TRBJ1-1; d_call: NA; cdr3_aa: CAWSVLGEAEAFF; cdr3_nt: TGTGCCTGGAGTGTACTTGGGGAGGCTGAAGCTTTCTTT
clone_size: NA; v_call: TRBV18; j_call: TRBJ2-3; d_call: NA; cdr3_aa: CASSPPGLIGDTQYF; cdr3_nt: TGTGCCAGCTCACCACCGGGACTCATAGGAGATACGCAGTATTTT
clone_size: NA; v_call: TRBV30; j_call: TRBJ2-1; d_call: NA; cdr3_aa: CAWGRDSHEQFF; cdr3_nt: TGTGCCTGGGGCAGGGATTCCCATGAGCAGTTCTTC
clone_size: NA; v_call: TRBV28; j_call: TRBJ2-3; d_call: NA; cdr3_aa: CASSLRGADTQYF; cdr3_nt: TGTGCCAGCAGTTTACGGGGAGCAGATACGCAGTATTTT
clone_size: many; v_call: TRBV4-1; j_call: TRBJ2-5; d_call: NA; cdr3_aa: CASSRQQEGETQYF; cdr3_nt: TGCGCCAGCAGCCGCCAACAGGAGGGAGAGACCCAGTACTTC
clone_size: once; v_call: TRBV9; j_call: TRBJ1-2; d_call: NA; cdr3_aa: CASSVGGHSYYGYTF; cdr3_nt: TGTGCCAGCAGCGTAGGGGGACACTCGTACTATGGCTACACCTTC
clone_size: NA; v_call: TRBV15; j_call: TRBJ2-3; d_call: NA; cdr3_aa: CATSSRTTGTDTQYF; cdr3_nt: TGTGCCACCAGCAGCCGTACTACTGGCACAGATACGCAGTATTTT
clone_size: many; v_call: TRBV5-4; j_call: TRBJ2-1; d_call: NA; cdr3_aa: CASSLFMAYNEQFF; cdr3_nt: TGTGCCAGCAGCTTATTTATGGCATACAATGAGCAGTTCTTC
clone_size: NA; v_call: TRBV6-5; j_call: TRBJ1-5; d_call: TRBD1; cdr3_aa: CASAWTGGQPQHF; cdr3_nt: TGTGCCAGCGCCTGGACAGGGGGCCAGCCCCAGCATTTT
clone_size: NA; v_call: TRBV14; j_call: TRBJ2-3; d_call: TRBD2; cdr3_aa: CASSLGRTSGLWDTQYF; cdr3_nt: TGTGCCAGCAGCCTCGGCCGGACTAGCGGGCTGTGGGATACGCAGTATTTT
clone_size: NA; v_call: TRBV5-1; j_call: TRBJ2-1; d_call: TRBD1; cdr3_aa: CASSYTGGVPNEQFF; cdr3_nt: TGCGCCAGCAGCTATACAGGGGGCGTCCCCAATGAGCAGTTCTTC
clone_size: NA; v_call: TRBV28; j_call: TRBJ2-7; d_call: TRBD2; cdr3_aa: CASSTSGGPSYEQYF; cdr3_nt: TGTGCCAGCAGTACAAGCGGGGGGCCATCCTACGAGCAGTACTTC
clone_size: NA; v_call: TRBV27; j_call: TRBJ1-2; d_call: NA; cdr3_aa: CASSPDSNKNYGYTF; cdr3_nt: TGTGCCAGCAGCCCCGACAGCAACAAGAACTATGGCTACACCTTC
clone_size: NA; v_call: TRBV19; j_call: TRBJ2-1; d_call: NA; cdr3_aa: CASSIAGGHYNEQFF; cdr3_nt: TGTGCCAGTAGTATAGCGGGGGGCCATTACAATGAGCAGTTCTTC
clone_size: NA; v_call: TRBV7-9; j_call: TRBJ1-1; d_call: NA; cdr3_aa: CASSAQLGGTEAFF; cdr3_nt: TGTGCCAGCAGCGCCCAACTCGGGGGCACTGAAGCTTTCTTT
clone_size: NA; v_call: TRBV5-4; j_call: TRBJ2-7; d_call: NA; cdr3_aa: CASTLGGGAEQYF; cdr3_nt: TGTGCCAGCACCCTGGGCGGGGGCGCCGAGCAGTACTTC
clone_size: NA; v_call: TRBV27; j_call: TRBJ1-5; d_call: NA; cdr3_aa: CASSSYAQGNQPQHF; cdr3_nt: TGTGCCAGCAGTTCCTACGCACAGGGAAATCAGCCCCAGCATTTT
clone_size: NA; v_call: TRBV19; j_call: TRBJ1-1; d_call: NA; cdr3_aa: CASSMGEGNTEAFF; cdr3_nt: TGTGCCAGTAGTATGGGCGAGGGGAACACTGAAGCTTTCTTT